This note documents a single TCR beta chain sequence. The antigen is undetermined. It was with random hexamers that roughly 0.45 to 1 ug RNA was reverse transcribed. An immunoSEQ multiplex PCR amplified TCR beta CDR3 over 54 Vbeta and 13 Jbeta. Each CDR3 protein is one row after TCRdb ran MiXCR on the immunoSEQ multiplex PCR reads. The table shows 150,000 to 200,000 distinct CDR3 sequences, with roughly 92% occurring only once. V gave up 11 bases and J gave up 2 bases, with 18 bases separating them. Germline V gives CDR1 MNHEY, CDR2 SVGAGI. The CDR3 length is 14 residues. Patients with Susac syndrome met diagnostic criteria that were recently defined for definite or probable disease. The data stem from a study of CD8 T cells in Susac syndrome. Findings and limits, study-wide: The CD4+ T cell repertoires in Susac syndrome did not show any clonal expansion.

V and J are TRBV6-5 and TRBJ1-2; D perhaps matches TRBD1 (5 bases). This sequence was found in a human donor with Susac syndrome. Sequences were obtained from CD4+ T cells from PBMCs. CDR3 nucleotides: TGTGCCTCCACCCCGGGGCCCAACAACTATGGCTACACCTTC. Its translation is CASTPGPNNYGYTF.